A selection of T cell receptor beta chains follows, all from one sample in a study of T-cell reconstitution after alpha-beta-depleted transplantation in children. TCRdb fed the PCR reads into MiXCR, producing one record per CDR3 protein. The table includes 500,000 to 650,000 distinct CDR3 sequences, over 10% detected once. The sample in question was PBMCs, mostly from graft donor cells, obtained 360 days after TCRalphabeta/CD19-depleted stem cell transplant. Source of these receptors: a male patient between 5 and 17 years old who had a stem cell transplant for acute myeloid leukemia, so the T cells may come from the graft donor. Each CDR3 is given with its conserved first and last residue. Fields, in order: V gene, J gene, CDR3 protein.

TRBV14	TRBJ2-7	CASSQTSWADPYEQYF
TRBV27	TRBJ2-7	CASSLSPDGTYEQYF
TRBV10-3	TRBJ2-7	CAISGQIYEQYF
TRBV20-1	TRBJ2-7	CSASGLAGVSYEQYF
TRBV4-3	TRBJ2-5	CASSQDREGGYQETQYF
TRBV20-1	TRBJ1-6	CSARVRTGLPPLHF
TRBV12-3/TRBV12-4	TRBJ2-1	CASSFEGIQFF
TRBV6-2/TRBV6-3	TRBJ2-4	CASRARRDSLAKNIQYF
TRBV29-1	TRBJ2-1	CSVERISYNEQFF
TRBV7-2	TRBJ2-7	CASSLRMTLWSSYEQYF
TRBV12-3/TRBV12-4	TRBJ1-5	CASSLQLGGQGRQPQHF
TRBV27	TRBJ2-7	CASSPWVPHEQYF
TRBV20-1	TRBJ2-3	CSARKRSFRDTQYF
TRBV6-2/TRBV6-3	TRBJ2-7	CVQPFQGGVTYEQYF
TRBV3-1	TRBJ2-5	CASTSVPRDQETQYF
TRBV29-1	TRBJ2-7	CSVHERYEQYF
TRBV20-1	TRBJ1-5	CSASRTVNQPQHF
TRBV7-6	TRBJ2-7	CASSQTSGGSYEQYF
TRBV28	TRBJ2-3	CAIEDSSSTDTQYF
TRBV7-2	TRBJ2-3	CASSFGVETDTQYF
TRBV20-1	TRBJ2-7	CSGRVDYEQYF
TRBV20-1	TRBJ2-2	CSARVGRGKTTGRVFF
TRBV29-1	TRBJ2-5	CSVGVAGEIQETQYF
TRBV15	TRBJ2-5	CATSSPGRLGQETQYF
TRBV28	TRBJ1-3	CASSLEVSGNTIYF
TRBV29-1	TRBJ2-5	CSVESGGLAAQETQYF
TRBV7-2	TRBJ2-7	CASSSTQPGIGEQYF
TRBV5-1	TRBJ2-2	CASSHGLAGGTGELFF
TRBV4-3	TRBJ2-6	CASSQNGFSGANVLTF
TRBV10-3	TRBJ2-7	CAISVERGSYEQYF
TRBV7-9	TRBJ2-7	CATSFWRSEDSYEQYF
TRBV11-2	TRBJ2-1	CAAGEGSYNEQFF
TRBV15	TRBJ2-7	CATSRVVLDRAYEQYF
TRBV5-1	TRBJ2-1	CASSFHVGQGFRRSQGNEQFF
TRBV4-3	TRBJ2-3	CASSQVTPMGQGDTDTQYF
TRBV28	TRBJ2-4	CASRNRVLAKNIQYF
TRBV2	TRBJ2-2	CASRKETGTNTGELFF
TRBV20-1	TRBJ2-2	CSARDGVADVTGELFF
TRBV21-1	TRBJ2-1	CASSQTSGRAPYNEQFF
TRBV29-1	TRBJ2-5	CSQYGLADLKETQYF
TRBV2	TRBJ2-1	CASSEARLAGTYNEQFF
TRBV28	TRBJ2-2	CASSLEGAHPGELFF
TRBV3-1	TRBJ1-1	CASSPRVREWDETEAFF
TRBV12-3/TRBV12-4	TRBJ1-5	CASSIRKGANNQPQHF
TRBV24-1	TRBJ2-2	CATSDFAGLAGVNTGELFF
TRBV15	TRBJ2-7	CATSFQDGSYEQYF